A selection of T cell receptor beta chains follows, all from one sample in a study of shared clonotypes between healthy human individuals. Libraries were prepared by immunoSEQ multiplex PCR; TCRdb keeps only in-frame clonotypes and omits some of them. The sample consists of millions of clones, just over 90% of them appearing once. What was sequenced was naive CD4+ T cells from PBMCs. The receptors originated from a man aged 18-30 years in good health. Some clones in this sample may be carry-over from other donors' samples. Each CDR3 is given with its conserved first and last residue. The D gene is left open where the match is weak. Clone size appears in some rows only: once, few, many, or a class for an expanded clone.

DNA	CDR3	V	D	size	J
TGTGCCAGCACCACCCGGGACAGTAGAGGATCCTACGAGCAGTACTTC	CASTTRDSRGSYEQYF	TRBV28	TRBD1	NA	TRBJ2-7
TGTGCCAGCAGTTCCTCGGGGGCTAGCGGGAGGTACGAGCAGTACTTC	CASSSSGASGRYEQYF	TRBV28	TRBD2	once	TRBJ2-7
TGTGCCTGGAGTCGGGGGTCGGTCAATCAGCCCCAGCATTTT	CAWSRGSVNQPQHF	TRBV30	NA	few	TRBJ1-5
TGTGCCAGCAGTACAGGGGGACGTCATCAGCCCCAGCATTTT	CASSTGGRHQPQHF	TRBV2	TRBD1	NA	TRBJ1-5
TGTGCCAGCAGTGTATTGACAGGGTTCGGGGAACTGTTTTTT	CASSVLTGFGELFF	TRBV2	TRBD1	NA	TRBJ1-4
TGCGCCAGCAGTGGGATACGACAGGCTAGCACAGATACGCAGTATTTT	CASSGIRQASTDTQYF	TRBV10-1	NA	NA	TRBJ2-3
TGTGCCAGCAGCATAAGTCCCCTTTGGGGCTACGAGCAGTACTTC	CASSISPLWGYEQYF	TRBV11-2	NA	NA	TRBJ2-7
TGTGCCAGCAGCCGATCGGGCGGGAGCTCCTACGAGCAGTACTTC	CASSRSGGSSYEQYF	TRBV7-3	TRBD2	NA	TRBJ2-7
TGTGCCAGCAGCTCGGCCTCACGGGGGGGCGAGCAGTACTTC	CASSSASRGGEQYF	TRBV7-9	TRBD2	NA	TRBJ2-7
TGTGCCAGCAGCGACAGGGGTAACAACTATGGCTACACCTTC	CASSDRGNNYGYTF	TRBV9	TRBD1	NA	TRBJ1-2
TGTGCCAGCAGCCAAGTGTGGGGTCGAGAGACCCAGTACTTC	CASSQVWGRETQYF	TRBV14	NA	NA	TRBJ2-5
TGTGCCAGCGCTCGTTTGGGGGCCCAGACAGATACGCAGTATTTT	CASARLGAQTDTQYF	TRBV2	NA	NA	TRBJ2-3
TGTGCCAGCAGCTTAGTCTCTGGCCTGGGCACAGATACGCAGTATTTT	CASSLVSGLGTDTQYF	TRBV7-8	NA	NA	TRBJ2-3
TGTGCCTGGAGGCCAGACAGGGTAACAGATACGCAGTATTTT	CAWRPDRVTDTQYF	TRBV30	TRBD1	NA	TRBJ2-3
TGTGCCAGCAGCCCACTGGACAGCCAAGAGACCCAGTACTTC	CASSPLDSQETQYF	TRBV28	NA	NA	TRBJ2-5
TGCGCCAGCAGCCAAGTCGCAGGAACCTATGGCTACACCTTC	CASSQVAGTYGYTF	TRBV4-1	NA	once	TRBJ1-2
TGTGCCAGCAGCGTATTGGTGGGGGGTGATACGCAGTATTTT	CASSVLVGGDTQYF	TRBV9	NA	NA	TRBJ2-3
TGTGCCAGCAGCCCCTATCCCGGGACAGGGACCGGCTACACCTTC	CASSPYPGTGTGYTF	TRBV5-8	TRBD1	NA	TRBJ1-2
TGCGCCAGCAGTTCCCGGACAGGCGGGGACTATGGCTACACCTTC	CASSSRTGGDYGYTF	TRBV5-1	TRBD1	NA	TRBJ1-2
TGCGCCAGCCATCGTGGTAATTTAATCAACAATGAGCAGTTCTTC	CASHRGNLINNEQFF	TRBV5-1	NA	NA	TRBJ2-1
TGTGCCAGCAGCTTGGTAGTTAGGGCTCTGGACACTGAAGCTTTCTTT	CASSLVVRALDTEAFF	TRBV5-5	NA	NA	TRBJ1-1
TGTGCCAGCAGCGCCGGGACTAGCGCCGGGGAGCTGTTTTTT	CASSAGTSAGELFF	TRBV9	TRBD2	NA	TRBJ2-2
TGCGCCAGCAGCTTGGACAATAGACAGGTAGTCTACAATGAGCAGTTCTTC	CASSLDNRQVVYNEQFF	TRBV5-1	NA	NA	TRBJ2-1
TGTGCCAGCAGCCTACTAGCGGGAGGCTACGAGCAGTACTTC	CASSLLAGGYEQYF	TRBV7-2	TRBD2	NA	TRBJ2-7
TGTGCCAGCAGTCGAGGACCCGAGCAGTACTTC	CASSRGPEQYF	TRBV6-1	NA	NA	TRBJ2-7
TGCGCCAGCAGCCAAGAGGGACAGACTGCTGGCTATGGCTACACCTTC	CASSQEGQTAGYGYTF	TRBV4-1	TRBD1	once	TRBJ1-2
TGTGCCAGCAGCTCCGACCGCTACGAGCAGTACTTC	CASSSDRYEQYF	TRBV25-1	NA	NA	TRBJ2-7